The rows below give T cell receptor beta chains drawn from one sample of a study of T-cell memory formation after mild COVID-19. Via MiXCR, TCRdb re-called the 5' RACE reads, giving one row per CDR3 protein. Among roughly 280,000 distinct CDR3 sequences listed, about 17% were seen once. The sequenced sample was PBMCs or a T cell subset sorted from them (not recorded which). These receptors originate from a man aged 18-30 years who had mild COVID-19 (a few samples of this study predate the infection). Cell type and time point are not known. Each CDR3 is given with its conserved first and last residue. D genes are given only for firm matches. A row's size may be missing; if present it is once, few, many or a size class.

clone size	D gene	V gene	CDR3 length	J gene	CDR3 protein	CDR3 DNA
NA	NA	TRBV5-1	15	TRBJ1-3	CASSLEGFSGNTIYF	TGCGCCAGCAGCTTGGAGGGGTTCTCTGGAAACACCATATATTTT
NA	NA	TRBV5-5	14	TRBJ1-2	CASSRSGTDYGYTF	TGTGCCAGCAGCAGATCCGGGACGGACTATGGCTACACCTTC
few	TRBD2	TRBV12-3/TRBV12-4	14	TRBJ2-3	CASSVSGGGNTQYF	TGTGCCAGCAGTGTAAGCGGGGGAGGTAATACGCAGTATTTT
NA	NA	TRBV4-1	15	TRBJ2-1	CASSQDRWTYNEQFF	TGCGCCAGCAGCCAAGATCGGTGGACCTACAATGAGCAGTTCTTC
few	TRBD1	TRBV7-2	12	TRBJ2-1	CASSQDRNEQFF	TGTGCCAGCAGCCAGGACAGGAACGAGCAGTTCTTC
few	NA	TRBV7-8	15	TRBJ1-1	CASSSAAAVNTEAFF	TGTGCCAGCAGCTCCGCGGCAGCGGTGAACACTGAAGCTTTCTTT
few	TRBD1	TRBV7-2	13	TRBJ2-3	CASSPGGADTQYF	TGTGCCAGCAGCCCAGGGGGCGCAGATACGCAGTATTTT
NA	TRBD2	TRBV7-9	15	TRBJ2-1	CASSFVGLARNEQFF	TGTGCCAGCAGCTTCGTCGGACTAGCGCGGAATGAGCAGTTCTTC
few	NA	TRBV11-2	13	TRBJ1-2	CASSSRRYIGYTF	TGTGCCAGCAGCTCCAGACGGTACATTGGCTACACCTTC
NA	NA	TRBV4-1	17	TRBJ1-3	CASSQVGRGKRGNTIYF	TGCGCCAGCAGCCAAGTGGGCAGGGGAAAACGTGGAAACACCATATATTTT
NA	TRBD1	TRBV29-1	13	TRBJ2-5	CSTRQGASETQYF	TGCAGCACCCGACAGGGGGCATCAGAGACCCAGTACTTC
NA	NA	TRBV4-3	13	TRBJ2-3	CASSQEGGAVEYF	TGCGCCAGCAGCCAAGAGGGGGGAGCCGTAGAGTATTTT
NA	TRBD2	TRBV20-1	14	TRBJ2-5	CSGKIAGGPGTQYF	TGCAGTGGGAAGATAGCGGGGGGGCCCGGGACCCAGTACTTC
many	NA	TRBV12-3/TRBV12-4	13	TRBJ2-2	CASGQGYTGELFF	TGTGCCAGCGGGCAGGGATACACCGGGGAGCTGTTTTTT
few	TRBD2	TRBV11-1	16	TRBJ2-5	CASSFSPSAGQETQYF	TGTGCCAGCAGTTTTTCCCCCTCAGCGGGGCAAGAGACCCAGTACTTC
few	NA	TRBV7-3	13	TRBJ1-1	CASSWNRDPEAFF	TGTGCCAGCAGCTGGAACAGGGACCCTGAAGCTTTCTTT
once	NA	TRBV27	14	TRBJ2-2	CASSFGGNRGELFF	TGTGCCAGCAGCTTTGGCGGAAATAGAGGGGAGCTGTTTTTT
NA	NA	TRBV19	15	TRBJ2-3	CASSIVGGPTDTQYF	TGTGCCAGTAGTATTGTGGGGGGGCCAACAGATACGCAGTATTTT
NA	TRBD2	TRBV7-2	15	TRBJ2-1	CASSPGSGGAYEQFF	TGTGCCAGCAGCCCGGGTAGCGGGGGGGCGTATGAGCAGTTCTTC
few	NA	TRBV11-2	15	TRBJ2-5	CASSSRRGIQETQYF	TGTGCCAGCAGCTCCCGGCGGGGAATCCAAGAGACCCAGTACTTC
many	TRBD2	TRBV7-3	14	TRBJ2-5	CASSLTGGSETQYF	TGTGCCAGCAGCTTGACGGGGGGTTCAGAGACCCAGTACTTC
NA	NA	TRBV9	13	TRBJ1-4	CASSGSPGEKLFF	TGTGCCAGCAGCGGATCGCCTGGTGAAAAACTGTTTTTT
NA	TRBD2	TRBV5-1	16	TRBJ2-3	CASSLNAGGNTDTQYF	TGCGCCAGCAGCTTGAACGCGGGGGGGAACACAGATACGCAGTATTTT
many	TRBD1	TRBV15	15	TRBJ2-5	CATSGRDRDLETQYF	TGTGCCACCAGCGGCCGGGACAGGGATTTAGAGACCCAGTACTTC
NA	TRBD2	TRBV6-5	16	TRBJ2-5	CASRSFGLAGWETQYF	TGTGCCAGCAGATCCTTTGGCCTAGCGGGCTGGGAGACCCAGTACTTC
NA	TRBD2	TRBV3-1	13	TRBJ2-7	CASSQGGGGKRYF	TGTGCCAGCAGCCAAGGGGGCGGGGGAAAACGGTACTTC
NA	NA	TRBV6-5	16	TRBJ2-3	CASSFGAETSTDTQYF	TGTGCCAGCAGTTTTGGGGCAGAAACTAGCACAGATACGCAGTATTTT
NA	NA	TRBV7-8	14	TRBJ1-2	CASSLVSGAWGYTF	TGTGCCAGCAGCTTAGTGTCGGGGGCTTGGGGCTACACCTTC
NA	TRBD2	TRBV5-4	17	TRBJ2-3	CASSLDLAGARRDTQYF	TGTGCCAGCAGCTTGGATCTAGCGGGGGCACGAAGAGATACGCAGTATTTT
NA	NA	TRBV6-5	18	TRBJ1-3	CASSYTRLGLFSGNTIYF	TGTGCCAGCAGTTACACACGACTGGGACTCTTCTCTGGAAACACCATATATTTT
NA	NA	TRBV6-4	14	TRBJ2-2	CASSAQQGIGELFF	TGTGCCAGCAGCGCCCAGCAGGGGATCGGGGAGCTGTTTTTT
many	NA	TRBV20-1	12	TRBJ2-5	CSARGLGETQYF	TGCAGTGCTAGAGGATTGGGAGAGACCCAGTACTTC
NA	NA	TRBV5-1	14	TRBJ1-2	CASSLISAGDGYTF	TGCGCCAGCAGCTTGATATCGGCGGGAGATGGCTACACCTTC
few	TRBD2	TRBV28	13	TRBJ2-1	CASRNAGRDEQFF	TGTGCCAGCAGGAACGCAGGGAGGGATGAGCAGTTCTTC
many	NA	TRBV5-1	15	TRBJ2-2	CASSFGSSNTGELFF	TGCGCCAGCAGCTTCGGCAGCTCGAACACCGGGGAGCTGTTTTTT
NA	NA	TRBV23-1	14	TRBJ2-3	CASSQWGGPDTQYF	TGCGCCAGCAGTCAGTGGGGGGGCCCAGATACGCAGTATTTT
NA	TRBD2	TRBV7-3	15	TRBJ2-3	CASSPLAGAARAQYF	TGTGCCAGCAGCCCACTAGCGGGGGCCGCGCGGGCGCAGTATTTT
NA	NA	TRBV5-6	15	TRBJ2-3	CASSLHAGSTDTQYF	TGTGCCAGCAGCTTGCACGCGGGGAGCACAGATACGCAGTATTTT
few	NA	TRBV15	15	TRBJ1-1	CATSRAGQWNTEAFF	TGTGCCACCAGCAGAGCAGGACAGTGGAACACTGAAGCTTTCTTT
few	NA	TRBV3-1	15	TRBJ2-3	CASSQDGGGTDTQYF	TGTGCCAGCAGCCAAGATGGCGGGGGCACAGATACGCAGTATTTT
few	TRBD1	TRBV7-6	15	TRBJ2-7	CASSSMAGGSYEQYF	TGTGCCAGCAGCTCGATGGCAGGGGGTTCCTACGAGCAGTACTTC
few	NA	TRBV29-1	12	TRBJ1-2	CSAGLRDYGYTF	TGCAGCGCTGGGTTAAGGGACTATGGCTACACCTTC
few	NA	TRBV5-1	13	TRBJ1-2	CASGTSGSYGYTF	TGCGCCAGCGGAACCTCGGGCTCCTATGGCTACACCTTC
NA	NA	TRBV7-2	14	TRBJ1-2	CASSSLLSYYGYTF	TGTGCCAGCAGCTCTTTACTATCGTACTATGGCTACACCTTC
NA	NA	TRBV6-1	14	TRBJ2-7	CASSEIDRVYEQYF	TGTGCCAGCAGTGAAATTGATAGGGTCTACGAGCAGTACTTC